A single sample is the source of the 26 T cell receptor beta chains below, sequenced in a study of T cells in Graves' hyperthyroidism and ophthalmopathy. Amplification of TCR beta CDR3 regions was performed using RNA transcripts as template. With the HTBI primer set, the TCR CDR3 went through a first round of RT-PCR. MiXCR was run by TCRdb on the multiplex PCR reads, yielding one entry per CDR3 protein. In the table there are under 250,000 distinct CDR3 sequences, roughly 22% of which are singletons. Material for sequencing was blood. The source of these receptors is a woman aged 40 to 49 with Graves' ophthalmopathy.

Details on this clonotype: Likely a read error: the CDR3 ends without its conserved phenylalanine or tryptophan. This chain connects TRBV6-1 to TRBJ2-2; no clear D gene. The CDR3 has 15 residues. From germline, CDR1 is MNHNS and CDR2 SASEGT. The DNA of the CDR3 is TGTGCCAGCAATGAATTTACAGCTTACACCGGGGAGCTGTTTTCT. Its protein product is CASNEFTAYTGELFS.

This clonotype was recorded a few times. This chain uses TRBV12-3 or TRBV12-4 with TRBJ1-1; D is unresolved. Trimming removed 7 bases at V and 6 bases at J, with 12 bases between. The CDR3 contains 12 residues. CDR3 protein: CASTPEVPEAFF. CDR3 DNA sequence: TGTGCCAGCACTCCTGAGGTACCTGAAGCTTTCTTT.

This clonotype was seen many times. The V call is TRBV6-5, the J call TRBJ1-3; D remains unclear. The germline gives CDR1 MNHEY, CDR2 SVGAGI. The V gene lost 11 bases and the J gene lost 0 bases, with 17 bases spanning the gap. The CDR3 sequence is 15 residues long. The CDR3 sequence is CAAEASGSSGNTIYF. CDR3 in DNA: TGTGCCGCTGAGGCATCCGGGAGCTCTGGAAACACCATATATTTT.

The table lists this clonotype with many counts. This chain joins TRBV7-2 and TRBJ2-7, with TRBD2 matching over 7 bases. The CDR3 loop spans 14 amino acids. The V gene end was trimmed by 2 bases and the J gene end by 3 bases; junction bases not matched to a gene: 4. The germline V gene encodes CDR1 SGHTA and CDR2 FQGNSA. The CDR3 spells CASSLHWTSYEQYF. CDR3 DNA sequence: TGTGCCAGCAGCTTACATTGGACTAGCTACGAGCAGTACTTC. The full variable domain, in which reference TRBV7-2 and TRBJ2-7 provide the parts outside the CDR3, is GAGVSQSPSNKVTEKGKDVELRCDPISGHTALYWYRQSLGQGLEFLIYFQGNSAPDKSGLPSDRFSAERTGGSVSTLTIQRTQQEDSAVYLCASSLHWTSYEQYFGPGTRLTVT.

At least ten counts were recorded for this clonotype. The chain uses TRBV27 and TRBJ1-5; D gene unclear. V was clipped by 5 bases and J by 7 bases, with 9 bases between them. CDR1 and CDR2 (germline): MNHEY, SMNVEV (reference sequence). This CDR3 is 12 amino acids long. The CDR3 loop is CASSRPGQPQHF. CDR3 DNA: TGTGCCAGCAGTCGACCGGGCCAGCCCCAGCATTTT.

In this sample, this clonotype turned up many times. The CDR3 DNA reads as TGTGCCAGCAGTTCGGGACTAGCGGGCAGGGGGGGCAATGAGCAGTTCTTC. This translates into CASSSGLAGRGGNEQFF. The chain joins TRBV12-3 or TRBV12-4 to TRBJ2-1; 12 positions match TRBD2. There are 17 residues in the CDR3. V lost 4 bases, J lost 6 bases, and 10 bases stayed unmatched.

The sample holds many counts of this clonotype. The rearrangement uses TRBV30 and TRBJ1-1, with TRBD1 matching over 7 bases. Losses at the gene ends were 6 bases for V and 3 bases for J; bases not matched to a gene: 7. The length of the CDR3 is 13 residues. CDR1 is GTSNPN, CDR2 SVGIG, per germline (reference sequence). CDR3 in amino acids: CACRQGWDTEAFF. The CDR3 nucleotides read TGTGCCTGTAGACAGGGATGGGACACTGAAGCTTTCTTT.

The chain combines TRBV6-1 with TRBJ1-5, with TRBD1 as a possible D gene (6 bases). This CDR3 contains 19 residues. The ends were cut back, 2 bases at V and 0 bases at J, with 20 bases in the middle. From germline, CDR1 is MNHNS and CDR2 SASEGT. CDR3 region: CASSERQGGASVSNQPQHF. The CDR3 nucleotides read TGTGCCAGCAGTGAACGGCAAGGGGGGGCTTCCGTTAGCAATCAGCCCCAGCATTTT.

This clonotype was counted many times. J is TRBJ1-2 and V is TRBV29-1, with 10 bases matching TRBD1. Germline lookup yields CDR1 SQVTM and CDR2 ANQGSEA. CDR3 length: 13 amino acids. The V segment lost 6 bases and the J segment 8 bases; nucleotides outside the gene matches: 9. The CDR3, as DNA: TGCAGCGTATCGGGACAGGGGATAGGGGGCTACACCTTC. It codes for CSVSGQGIGGYTF.

This clonotype was seen repeatedly, ten times or more. Here the CDR3 reads CASSLLGGEKNIQYF. The CDR3 nucleotides read TGTGCCAGCAGTTTATTGGGGGGGGAGAAAAACATTCAGTACTTC. The chain joins TRBV12-3 or TRBV12-4 to TRBJ2-4, with 7 positions matching TRBD2. The ends lost 2 bases at V and 4 bases at J; junction bases unmatched: 5. This CDR3 comprises 15 residues.

In this sample, this clonotype turned up many times. This chain uses TRBV6-1 with TRBJ1-2; weak D call: TRBD1 (6 bases). Germline-derived CDR1 and CDR2 are MNHNS and SASEGT. The CDR3 sequence is 12 residues long. V lost 8 bases to trimming and J lost 8 bases, with 15 bases between them. CDR3 bases: TGTGCCAGCTTCACAGGGCGCTGGGGCTACACCTTC. It translates to CASFTGRWGYTF.

This clonotype was recorded many times. The junction does not match germline at one end; this may be a read error. The gene calls are TRBV12-3 or TRBV12-4 and TRBJ1-1; 7 nucleotides match TRBD1. This CDR3 has 13 residues. CDR3 sequence reads: CATWGQPNTEALF. DNA for the CDR3: TGTGCCACCTGGGGACAGCCGAACACTGAAGCTCTCTTT.

The CDR3 DNA sequence: TGTGCCACCAGTGACCGAAACAACAGGACCGAGCAGTACTTC. It is translated as CATSDRNNRTEQYF. The V call is TRBV24-1, the J call TRBJ2-7; tentative D call: TRBD1 (5 bases). Germline V gene lookup returns CDR1 KGHDR and CDR2 SFDVKD. The CDR3 has 14 residues. Trimming shortened V by 4 bases and J by 6 bases, and 15 bases separated the two germline ends.

The gene calls are TRBV20-1 and TRBJ2-7, with unresolved D. The V gene's germline CDR1 is DFQATT and CDR2 SNEGSKA (reference sequence). Trimming cost V 5 bases and J 5 bases, with 13 bases left between them. This CDR3 is 12 amino acids long. CDR3 DNA: TGCAGTGCTCTACCTTCGACCAACGAGCAGTACTTC. The encoded protein is CSALPSTNEQYF.

This clonotype was detected ten times or more. The chain combines TRBV7-2 with TRBJ1-5, with 7 bases lining up with TRBD1. This CDR3 is built from 15 residues. Germline V gene sequence: CDR1 SGHTA, CDR2 FQGNSA. V shed 4 bases, J shed 3 bases, and the junction held 6 bases outside the gene matches. CDR3 protein: CASSWRGRVNQPQHF. In DNA form, the CDR3 reads TGTGCCAGCAGCTGGAGGGGGCGGGTCAATCAGCCCCAGCATTTT. Using reference TRBV7-2 and TRBJ1-5 for the parts outside the CDR3, the full variable domain is GAGVSQSPSNKVTEKGKDVELRCDPISGHTALYWYRQSLGQGLEFLIYFQGNSAPDKSGLPSDRFSAERTGGSVSTLTIQRTQQEDSAVYLCASSWRGRVNQPQHFGDGTRLSIL.

At least ten counts were recorded for this clonotype. V usage is TRBV13 and J usage is TRBJ2-5; D unresolved. V was trimmed by 5 bases and J by 5 bases, leaving 15 bases between them. CDR1 is PRHDT and CDR2 is FYEKMQ in the germline V gene (reference sequence). The CDR3 consists of 14 residues. The CDR3 here is CASSRTERGETQYF. The CDR3 DNA reads TGTGCCAGCAGCCGGACGGAGCGTGGGGAGACCCAGTACTTC.

In this sample, this clonotype turned up many times. The DNA for the CDR3 is TGTGCCAGCAGTCGAGGGGGGGTAACCTACGAGCAGTACTTC. As protein: CASSRGGVTYEQYF. The chain combines TRBV7-2 with TRBJ2-7; D may be TRBD2 (7 bases). Germline CDR1 reads SGHTA; CDR2 reads FQGNSA. The length of the CDR3 is 14 residues. V was trimmed by 6 bases and J by 2 bases, leaving 14 bases between them.

The chain uses TRBV12-5 and TRBJ2-5; the match to TRBD2 covers 7 bases. The CDR3 has 18 amino acids. Germline V CDR1 and CDR2: LGHNT, FRNRAP. V lost 1 base and J lost 4; bases outside the gene matches: 15. DNA of the CDR3: TGTGCTAGTGGTTTGGGTAAATCCCCGGCGGGAGAGGTAGAGACCCAGTACTTC. Translation gives CASGLGKSPAGEVETQYF.

There are a few counts of this clonotype. This sequence joins TRBV6-1 and TRBJ1-1, with D uncertain. Germline lookup yields CDR1 MNHNS and CDR2 SASEGT. CDR3 length: 13 amino acids. Trimming took off 7 bases at V and 1 base at J, with 10 bases between the two ends. This CDR3 reads CASTIKGNTEAFF. CDR3 nucleotide sequence: TGTGCCAGCACTATTAAGGGGAACACTGAAGCTTTCTTT.

The chain uses TRBV12-3 or TRBV12-4 and TRBJ2-5; D ambiguous. CDR3 length: 13 amino acids. The V and J ends lost 5 bases and 5 bases respectively, with 12 bases between them. This CDR3 is CASSPPPVETQYF. The CDR3 DNA follows: TGTGCCAGCAGTCCCCCCCCGGTGGAGACCCAGTACTTC.

This clonotype was seen ten or more times. The chain uses TRBV28 and TRBJ2-7; a possible D gene is TRBD1 (5 bases). The CDR3 runs to 14 residues. Trimming cost V 4 bases and J 4 bases, with 14 bases left between them. Germline values: CDR1 MDHEN, CDR2 SYDVKM. This CDR3 reads CASSYATQGYEQYF. The CDR3 nucleotides read TGTGCCAGCAGTTATGCCACCCAGGGATACGAGCAGTACTTC.

The chain employs TRBV27 and TRBJ1-1; D is undetermined. V dropped 3 bases and J dropped 0 bases, with 8 bases sitting between them. Germline V gene lookup returns CDR1 MNHEY and CDR2 SMNVEV (reference sequence). The CDR3 totals 14 residues. For the CDR3, the DNA is TGTGCCAGCAGTTTCACGGGTATGAACACTGAAGCTTTCTTT. This codes for CASSFTGMNTEAFF.

There are many counts of this clonotype. The gene calls are TRBV28 and TRBJ2-2; 10 positions match TRBD1. V dropped 4 bases and J dropped 7; count of bases not matched to a gene: 9. This CDR3 spans 16 amino acids. Germline V gene sequence: CDR1 MDHEN, CDR2 SYDVKM. The CDR3 spells CASSSPAGTGVGELFF. The CDR3 DNA sequence: TGTGCCAGCAGTTCCCCGGCCGGGACAGGGGTCGGGGAGCTGTTTTTT.

This clonotype was observed at least ten times. The chain recombines TRBV7-9 with TRBJ1-2, with D unclear. The V gene's germline CDR1 is SEHNR and CDR2 FQNEAQ (reference sequence). V was trimmed by 1 base and J by 1 base, leaving 10 bases between them. The CDR3 contains 15 residues. The CDR3 loop is CASSLEGGFNYGYTF. CDR3 nucleotides: TGTGCCAGCAGCTTAGAAGGCGGCTTTAACTATGGCTACACCTTC.

This clonotype appeared many times. The J gene is TRBJ2-1, the V gene TRBV12-3 or TRBV12-4; 14 bases are a match to TRBD2. Trimming removed 6 bases from V and 9 bases from J; junction bases left unmatched: 7. This CDR3 is 15 amino acids long. CDR3 coding DNA: TGTGCCAGCAGACCCGGGACTAGCGGGAGAGTTGAGCAGTTCTTC. Its protein product is CASRPGTSGRVEQFF.

This clonotype was counted ten times or more. The chain is built from TRBV6-1 and TRBJ2-5; D may be TRBD1 (6 bases). CDR1 and CDR2 from the germline V gene are MNHNS and SASEGT. Trimming shortened V by 2 bases and J by 7 bases, and 8 bases separated the two germline ends. The CDR3 length is 12 residues. Here the CDR3 DNA reads TGTGCCAGCAGTGAAACAGGGTGGACCCAGTACTTC. It is translated as CASSETGWTQYF.